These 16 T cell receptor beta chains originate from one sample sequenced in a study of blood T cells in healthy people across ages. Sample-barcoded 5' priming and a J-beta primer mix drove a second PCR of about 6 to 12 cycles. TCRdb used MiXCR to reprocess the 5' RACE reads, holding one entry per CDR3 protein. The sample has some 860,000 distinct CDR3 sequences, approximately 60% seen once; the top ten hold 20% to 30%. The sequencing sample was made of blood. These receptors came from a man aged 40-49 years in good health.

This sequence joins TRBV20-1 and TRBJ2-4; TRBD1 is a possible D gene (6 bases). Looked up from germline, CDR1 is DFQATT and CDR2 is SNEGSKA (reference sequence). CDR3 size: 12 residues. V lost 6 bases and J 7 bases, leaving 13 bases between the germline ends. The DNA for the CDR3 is TGCAGTGCCATCAACAGGGTGAACATTCAGTACTTC. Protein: CSAINRVNIQYF.

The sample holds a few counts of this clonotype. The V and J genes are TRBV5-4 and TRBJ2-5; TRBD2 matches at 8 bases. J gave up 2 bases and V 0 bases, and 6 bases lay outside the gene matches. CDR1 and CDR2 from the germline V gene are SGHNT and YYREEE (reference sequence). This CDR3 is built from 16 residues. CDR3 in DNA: TGTGCCAGCAGCTTGGGCTCGGGGGGGGGACAAGAGACCCAGTACTTC. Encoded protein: CASSLGSGGGQETQYF.

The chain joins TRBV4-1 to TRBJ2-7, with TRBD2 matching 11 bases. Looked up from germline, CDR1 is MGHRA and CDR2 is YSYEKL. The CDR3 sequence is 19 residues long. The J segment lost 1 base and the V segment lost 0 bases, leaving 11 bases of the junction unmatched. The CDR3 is CASSQEDVGGTSGSYEQYF. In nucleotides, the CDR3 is TGCGCCAGCAGCCAAGAAGATGTGGGGGGGACTAGCGGATCCTACGAGCAGTACTTC.

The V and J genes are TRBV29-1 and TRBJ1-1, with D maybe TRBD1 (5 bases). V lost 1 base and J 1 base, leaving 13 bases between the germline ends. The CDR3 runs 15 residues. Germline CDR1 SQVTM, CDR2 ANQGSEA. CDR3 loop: CSVEGGWAGNTEAFF. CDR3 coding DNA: TGCAGCGTTGAAGGGGGGTGGGCAGGGAACACTGAAGCTTTCTTT.

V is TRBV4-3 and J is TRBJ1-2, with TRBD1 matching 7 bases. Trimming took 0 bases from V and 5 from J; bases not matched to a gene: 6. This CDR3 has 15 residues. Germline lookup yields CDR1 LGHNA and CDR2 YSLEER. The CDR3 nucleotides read TGCGCCAGCAGCCAAGATGCGGGACAGCCTTATGGCTACACCTTC. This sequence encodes CASSQDAGQPYGYTF.

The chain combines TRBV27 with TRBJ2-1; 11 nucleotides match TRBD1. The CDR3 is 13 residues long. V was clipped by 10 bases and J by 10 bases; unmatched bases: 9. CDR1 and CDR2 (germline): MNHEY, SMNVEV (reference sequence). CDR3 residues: CATRGQGAGEQFF. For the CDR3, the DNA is TGTGCCACACGAGGACAGGGGGCAGGGGAGCAGTTCTTC.

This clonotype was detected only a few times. The CDR3 loop is CASSRTGVDSPLHF. CDR3 in DNA: TGTGCCAGCAGCCGGACAGGCGTTGATTCACCCCTCCACTTT. The J gene is TRBJ1-6, the V gene TRBV25-1; TRBD1 matches at 7 bases. Germline CDR1 is MGHDK and CDR2 is SYGVNS. CDR3 size: 14 residues. Germline trimming cut 6 bases from V and 8 bases from J; bases unmatched to any gene: 7.

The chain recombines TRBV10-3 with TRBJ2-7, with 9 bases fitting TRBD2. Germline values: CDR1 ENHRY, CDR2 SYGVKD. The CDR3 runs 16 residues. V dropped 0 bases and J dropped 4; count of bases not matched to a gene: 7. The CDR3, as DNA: TGTGCCATCAGTGAGTCCGGGGGGCTAGCGGGGTACGAGCAGTACTTC. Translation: CAISESGGLAGYEQYF.

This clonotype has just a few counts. CDR3 nucleotides: TGTGCCAGCAGCCAATACCAGCGGGAGGGTGGCTACGAGCAGTACTTC. Its translation is CASSQYQREGGYEQYF. V gene TRBV4-2 combines with J gene TRBJ2-7; 10 nucleotides align to TRBD2. The length of the CDR3 is 16 residues. Losses at the gene ends were 2 bases for V and 3 bases for J; bases not matched to a gene: 7. From germline, CDR1 is LGHNA and CDR2 YNFKEQ.

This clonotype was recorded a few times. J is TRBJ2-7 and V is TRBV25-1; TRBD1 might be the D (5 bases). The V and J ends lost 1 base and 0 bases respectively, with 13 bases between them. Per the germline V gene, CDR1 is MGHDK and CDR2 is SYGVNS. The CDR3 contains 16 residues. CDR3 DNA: TGTGCCAGCAGTGAATTTCAGACAGTAAGCTCCTACGAGCAGTACTTC. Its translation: CASSEFQTVSSYEQYF.

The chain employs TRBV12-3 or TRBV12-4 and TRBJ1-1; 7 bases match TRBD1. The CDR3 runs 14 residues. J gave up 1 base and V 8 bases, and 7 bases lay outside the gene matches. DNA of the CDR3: TGTGCCAGCCGTCCTGGGACAGAGAACACTGAAGCTTTCTTT. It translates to CASRPGTENTEAFF.

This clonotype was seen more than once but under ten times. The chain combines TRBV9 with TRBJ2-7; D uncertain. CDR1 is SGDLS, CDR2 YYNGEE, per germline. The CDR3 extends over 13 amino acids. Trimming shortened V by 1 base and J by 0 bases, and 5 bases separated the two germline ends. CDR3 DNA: TGTGCCAGCAGCGTAACCCCCTCCTACGAGCAGTACTTC. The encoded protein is CASSVTPSYEQYF.

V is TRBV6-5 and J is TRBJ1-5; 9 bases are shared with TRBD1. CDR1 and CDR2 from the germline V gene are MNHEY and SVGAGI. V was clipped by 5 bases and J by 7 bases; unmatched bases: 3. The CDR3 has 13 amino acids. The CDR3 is CASSTTGGQPQHF. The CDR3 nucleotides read TGTGCCAGCAGTACCACAGGGGGCCAGCCCCAGCATTTT.

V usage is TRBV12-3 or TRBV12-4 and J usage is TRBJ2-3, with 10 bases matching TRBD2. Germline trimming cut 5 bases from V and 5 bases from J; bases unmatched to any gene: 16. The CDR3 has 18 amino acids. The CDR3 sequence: CASSPLRSSGSWGDTQYF. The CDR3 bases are TGTGCCAGCAGTCCGCTTAGGTCTAGCGGGAGCTGGGGAGATACGCAGTATTTT.

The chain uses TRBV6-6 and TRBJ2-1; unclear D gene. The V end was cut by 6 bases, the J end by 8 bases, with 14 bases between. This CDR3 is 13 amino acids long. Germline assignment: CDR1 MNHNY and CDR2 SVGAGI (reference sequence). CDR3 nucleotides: TGTGCCAGCAGCTTAGGAATCGGGTATGAGCAGTTCTTC. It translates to CASSLGIGYEQFF.

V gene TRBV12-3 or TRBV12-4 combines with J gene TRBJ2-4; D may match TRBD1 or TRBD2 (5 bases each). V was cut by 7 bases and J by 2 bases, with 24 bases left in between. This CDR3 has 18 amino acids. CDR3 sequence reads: CASIREGGAARTKNIQYF. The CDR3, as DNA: TGTGCCAGCATCCGAGAGGGTGGGGCCGCGCGAACCAAAAACATTCAGTACTTC.